This T cell receptor (beta chain) was sequenced for a study of T cell repertoires in cytomegalovirus infection. As for the study in general: Based on public TCR beta signatures, there were indications of CMV infection and of a matching HLA type. Overall study findings and caveats: The ex vivo response showed dominance by HLA-C-restricted CMV-specific TCR beta clonotypes. Based on cumulative public TCR beta family frequency, carriers of CMV plus the relevant HLA were identified.

MiXCR, applied by TCRdb to the reads, yields one record per CDR3 protein. The sample lists approximately 550,000 distinct CDR3 sequences; 16% were seen once. The sample holds many counts of this clonotype. Its antigen remains unknown. Germline values: CDR1 SGHTA, CDR2 FQGTGA. V was clipped by 1 base and J by 3 bases, with 10 bases between them. The CDR3 runs 15 residues. Sequencing was carried out using CD8+ T cells from PBMCs. V gene TRBV7-3 combines with J gene TRBJ2-1, with D unclear. The receptor's source is a human donor in good health (CMV status not recorded). Some clones in this sample may be carry-over from other donors' samples. The CDR3 sequence is CASSLNTGHYNEQFF. In nucleotides, the CDR3 is TGTGCCAGCAGCTTAAATACGGGCCACTACAATGAGCAGTTCTTC.